This T cell receptor (beta chain) appears in the sequencing data of a study of T cell clones after liver transplantation. As for the study in general: In this trial, immunosuppression withdrawal was attempted within 2 years of liver transplant. Tolerance: complete withdrawal held at least one year, liver enzymes staying within twice normal. Blood was drawn pre-transplant, before withdrawal, and after full or failed withdrawal. The study's findings and limits: These preliminary findings come from unstandardized post-transplant sampling times.

As to this clone: No antigen is known for it.

V lost 2 bases and J lost 2; bases outside the gene matches: 16. The CDR3 is 20 amino acids. Germline V CDR1 and CDR2: SGHVS, FNYEAQ. The table came from immunoSEQ multiplex PCR; TCRdb's copy has only in-frame clones and leaves some out. Here the sample spans about 72,000 clones, 90% being singletons. The sample was CD4+ T cells from blood, taken before liver transplant. The gene calls are TRBV7-6 and TRBJ2-1; 9 bases align to TRBD2. This clonotype was obtained from a human donor who received a liver transplant. DNA of the CDR3: TGTGCCAGCAGCTTAAAACCCCCCGGTAGCGGGAGTTCCGCCTACAATGAGCAGTTCTTC. This gives the protein CASSLKPPGSGSSAYNEQFF.